A selection of T cell receptor beta chains follows, all from one sample in a study of blood T cell repertoires in COVID-19. This table comes from immunoSEQ multiplex PCR, and its TCRdb copy is limited to in-frame clones, with some not included. This repertoire shows approximately 74,000 clones, roughly three quarters found once; its top ten account for about 15%. The source material was peripheral blood. Source of these receptors: a man between 60 and 70 years old with acute or convalescent COVID-19. Both conserved end residues are part of each CDR3. The D gene is left open where the match is weak. For some rows the clone size is stated as once, few or many, or as a class when expanded; others skip it.

TRBJ1-5 TRBD1 - TRBV7-8 TGTGCCAGCAGCTCGGACAGGGCGTTCAATCAGCCCCAGCATTTT CASSSDRAFNQPQHF
TRBJ2-7 - - TRBV7-6 TGTGCCAGCAGCTTCCCGGGGGACGCATCCGAGCAGTACTTC CASSFPGDASEQYF
TRBJ2-7 - - TRBV2 TGTGCCAGCAGTGAGCCTTCCCGTAGCTCCTACGAGCAGTACTTC CASSEPSRSSYEQYF
TRBJ1-6 - - TRBV5-5 TGTGCCAGCAGCTTAACTCGAACCTCGGATAATTCACCCCTCCACTTT CASSLTRTSDNSPLHF
TRBJ1-5 TRBD1 once TRBV20-1 TGCAGTGCTTGTGACAGGGCCCTCATTAATCAGCCCCAGCATTTT CSACDRALINQPQHF
TRBJ1-4 - - TRBV27 TGTGCCAGCAGTTTAGGAGGGTTCGGGGAAAAACTGTTTTTT CASSLGGFGEKLFF
TRBJ1-1 - once TRBV9 TGTGCCAGCAGCGCAGGGTTTCGGGCCGAAGCTTTCTTT CASSAGFRAEAFF
TRBJ2-2 TRBD1 - TRBV4-3 TGCGCCAGCAGCCTTGCCCCAGGGGGTGGGACCACCGGGGAGCTGTTTTTT CASSLAPGGGTTGELFF
TRBJ2-3 - once TRBV18 TGTGCCAGCTCACCACCGACCAAGCGAGGGGATACGCAGTATTTT CASSPPTKRGDTQYF
TRBJ1-6 - - TRBV6-4 TGTGCCAGCACCAGCCTCGGGGTTTTCGATTCACCCCTCCACTTT CASTSLGVFDSPLHF
TRBJ1-2 - - TRBV5-4 TGTGCCAGCAGCTTGGTGGCAGGGAATGGCTACACCTTC CASSLVAGNGYTF
TRBJ2-3 TRBD2 - TRBV5-1 TGCGCCAGCAGCTACCAGACTAGCGGGGGAACAGATACGCAGTATTTT CASSYQTSGGTDTQYF
TRBJ1-2 TRBD1 - TRBV9 TGTGCCAGCAGAGCACAGGGGGACGGCTACACCTTC CASRAQGDGYTF
TRBJ2-7 - - TRBV29-1 TGCAGCGTTGAGGGTGGGGACAACTCCTACGAGCAGTACTTC CSVEGGDNSYEQYF
TRBJ2-2 TRBD2 - TRBV12-5 TGTGCTAGTGGTCTCGGCTGGGGACTAGGGCCGAACACCGGGGAGCTGTTTTTT CASGLGWGLGPNTGELFF
TRBJ1-1 - - TRBV14 TGTGCCAGCAGCCAAGTTACGGGTGTCACTGAAGCTTTCTTT CASSQVTGVTEAFF
TRBJ2-3 TRBD2 - TRBV30 TGTGCCTGGAATAAGCGGGGGGGCCGGACAGATACGCAGTATTTT CAWNKRGGRTDTQYF
TRBJ1-1 TRBD1 - TRBV4-3 TGCGCCAGCAGCCAAGGAGGGGGCAACACTGAAGCTTTCTTT CASSQGGGNTEAFF
TRBJ2-5 - - TRBV6-2/TRBV6-3 TGTGCCAGCAGTTACTCGGCCCAAGAGACCCAGTACTTC CASSYSAQETQYF
TRBJ1-6 - - TRBV7-3 TGTGCCAGCAGCGGGCGCGGGCAGGGGACTAATTCACCCCTCCACTTT CASSGRGQGTNSPLHF
TRBJ2-6 - - TRBV5-6 TGTGCCAGCAGCTTGGGAGCCTCTGGGGCCAACGTCCTGACTTTC CASSLGASGANVLTF
TRBJ2-7 - - TRBV6-5 TGTGCCAGCAGCCACACAACCTACGAGCAGTACTTC CASSHTTYEQYF
TRBJ2-1 - few TRBV5-1 TGCGCCAGCAGCTTGGTAGGGGGCTCCTACAATGAGCAGTTCTTC CASSLVGGSYNEQFF
TRBJ1-2 - once TRBV9 TGTGCCAGCAGCGTAGAGCTCGGGGGAGGAAGGGGCTACACCTTC CASSVELGGGRGYTF
TRBJ2-1 - - TRBV10-3 TGTGCCATCAGTGATCGGGTTTACAATGAGCAGTTCTTC CAISDRVYNEQFF
TRBJ2-1 TRBD1 - TRBV19 TGTGCCAGTAGTTCTCGACAGGGGAGCTACAATGAGCAGTTCTTC CASSSRQGSYNEQFF
TRBJ1-5 TRBD1 once TRBV2 TGTGCCAGCATCAAGGACAGGGAAGAGCCCCAGCATTTT CASIKDREEPQHF
TRBJ2-5 TRBD2 - TRBV7-2 TGTGCCAGCAGCTCCTCCCGAGCGGGGGGCCGGGCCCAGTACTTC CASSSSRAGGRAQYF
TRBJ1-1 TRBD1 - TRBV5-4 TGTGCCAGCAGCTCACCGGGACAGGGGGTTTTGACTGAAGCTTTCTTT CASSSPGQGVLTEAFF
TRBJ2-5 - - TRBV7-2 TGTGCCAGCAGCTTAGTCCCGAATAGCCAAGAGACCCAGTACTTC CASSLVPNSQETQYF
TRBJ2-6 - - TRBV19 TGTGCCAGTAGTCCTACTTGGGCCAACGTCCTGACTTTC CASSPTWANVLTF
TRBJ2-1 - - TRBV7-2 TGTGCCAGCAGCAGACAGGGAGGCAATGAGCAGTTCTTC CASSRQGGNEQFF
TRBJ2-1 - - TRBV5-1 TGCGCCAGCAGCTCCCCTTATGAGCAGTTCTTC CASSSPYEQFF
TRBJ2-2 - - TRBV19 TGTGCCACCAGGCTAGCGTATGGCGCCGGGGAGCTGTTTTTT CATRLAYGAGELFF
TRBJ2-5 - - TRBV7-2 TGTGCCAGCAGCTATATAGGGGGGGCAGGAAAAGAGACCCAGTACTTC CASSYIGGAGKETQYF
TRBJ1-5 - few TRBV7-3 TGTGCCAGCAGCTCAGGGCCATTTCAGCCCCAGCATTTT CASSSGPFQPQHF
TRBJ2-7 TRBD1 - TRBV14 TGTGCCAGCAGCTCCTACGGACAGGGTATCTACGAGCAGTACTTC CASSSYGQGIYEQYF
TRBJ2-7 TRBD2 - TRBV5-1 TGCGCCAGCAGCTTGGAACCGGGACTAGCGGGGGCCGAGTACTTC CASSLEPGLAGAEYF
TRBJ1-4 - - TRBV3-1/TRBV3-2 TGTGCCAGCAGGCCCCCCCCCTCTAGCGGGAATGAAAAACTGTTTTTT CASRPPPSSGNEKLFF
TRBJ1-3 TRBD1 once TRBV6-5 TGTGCCACCACCCCAGAGGGGGCTTCGGGAAACACCATATATTTT CATTPEGASGNTIYF